Detailed here is one T cell receptor beta chain. Its antigen is not known. This sample was taken from a study of cytomegalovirus exposure and HLA in healthy donors. In the study overall: Unique TCRs numbering about 87 million, obtained from HLA-typed donors, made up an early data release.

PCR involved 60 Vbeta and 13 Jbeta primers. Generated by immunoSEQ multiplex PCR, the TCRdb table keeps only in-frame clones and is missing some. The sample has roughly 200,000 clones; approximately 82% are singletons. Findings of the study overall: In vitro, three CMV-associated chains proved specific for CMV antigens. In a later analysis, specific HLA alleles were associated with 15,000 to 20,000 TCR beta sequences at a 0.05 false discovery rate. Usually a TCR sequence was rare, but some public TCRs were found in many donors.

The CDR3 spans 14 residues. V lost 10 bases, J lost 4 bases, and 12 bases stayed unmatched. The germline V gene has CDR1 SNHLY and CDR2 FYNNEI. The V gene is TRBV2, the J gene TRBJ1-2; 7 bases align to TRBD1. This sequence originates from a man between 18 and 35 years old in good health and CMV-seronegative. The sequenced sample was PBMCs. The CDR3 is CATKQKTGAYGYTF. In DNA form, the CDR3 reads TGTGCCACCAAGCAAAAAACAGGGGCCTATGGCTACACCTTC.